This T cell receptor beta chain appears in the sequencing data of a study of T cell clones after liver transplantation. The protocol was immunoSEQ multiplex PCR, while the TCRdb copy is restricted to in-frame clones and leaves out a portion. The sample gives some 110,000 clones, approximately 78% of which show up once; about 1% is in the top ten. The material was CD4+ T cells from blood, obtained before liver transplant. The TCR was taken from a human donor who received a liver transplant.

The CDR3 protein is CASRWGGSEQFF. The CDR3 DNA sequence: TGTGCCAGCAGATGGGGGGGGAGTGAGCAGTTCTTC. J is TRBJ2-1 and V is TRBV2; 7 bases match TRBD2. The CDR3 length is 12 residues. Germline CDR1 is SNHLY and CDR2 is FYNNEI. V shed 6 bases and J 9 bases; nucleotides not matched to a gene: 5.